Each of the 11 T cell receptor beta chains below was sequenced from the same sample in a study of CD8+CD57+ T cells in acquired aplastic anemia. Flow cytometry had shown expanded CD8+CD57+ cells in the patients chosen for sequencing. Profiling of TCR beta VDJ combinations and CDR3 sequences used genomic DNA as template. MiXCR, run by TCRdb on the reads, gives a single entry per CDR3 protein. The sample has about half a million distinct CDR3 sequences; around 33% are singletons. Sequences were obtained from sorted CD4+, CD8+, or CD8+CD57+ T cells (not recorded which) from PBMCs. These receptor sequences come from a human donor with aplastic anemia.

Concerning this clonotype itself: A read error may be the cause here, since a much bigger clone is one base away. The CDR3 end shows no conserved phenylalanine or tryptophan, and so a read error is likely. The rearrangement uses TRBV20-1 and TRBJ2-7, with TRBD2 as a possible D gene (7 bases). Germline assignment: CDR1 DFQATT and CDR2 SNEGSKA (reference sequence). V was pared by 7 bases and J by 2 bases, with 12 bases between. This CDR3 comprises 12 residues. The CDR3 DNA reads TGCAGTGTCGGGGGGCAAACCTACGAGCAGTACCTC. Translation gives CSVGGQTYEQYL.

This clonotype was observed a few times. V and J are TRBV6-1 and TRBJ2-2; D unclear. From germline, CDR1 is MNHNS and CDR2 SASEGT. The CDR3 loop spans 14 amino acids. Trimming removed 8 bases at V and 2 bases at J, with 12 bases between. CDR3 in amino acids: CASRMVANTGELFF. The CDR3, as DNA: TGTGCCAGCCGTATGGTAGCTAACACCGGGGAGCTGTTTTTT.

The table lists this clonotype with many counts. The J gene is TRBJ1-1, the V gene TRBV6-5, with D hard to call. The ends were cut back, 2 bases at V and 0 bases at J, with 4 bases in the middle. The CDR3 is 13 amino acids. Germline lookup yields CDR1 MNHEY and CDR2 SVGAGI. As DNA, the CDR3 is TGTGCCAGCAGTTACCTTCTGAACACTGAAGCTTTCTTT. This codes for CASSYLLNTEAFF.

This clonotype was found many times. V usage is TRBV19 and J usage is TRBJ2-5; D is perhaps TRBD2 (6 bases). Germline V gene sequence: CDR1 LNHDA, CDR2 SQIVND (reference sequence). CDR3 length equals 14 residues. V lost 7 bases and J 5 bases, leaving 17 bases between the germline ends. The CDR3 DNA sequence: TGTGCCAGTAATACATTCCGGGGGAGTGAGACCCAGTACTTC. Encoded protein: CASNTFRGSETQYF.

This clonotype was counted ten times or more. The CDR3 region is CASSFYRGQNEQYF. For the CDR3, the DNA is TGTGCCAGCAGCTTCTACAGGGGGCAAAACGAGCAGTACTTC. V and J are TRBV7-2 and TRBJ2-7, with 9 nucleotides matching TRBD1. Germline CDR1 reads SGHTA; CDR2 reads FQGNSA. V shed 3 bases, J shed 5 bases, and the junction held 5 bases outside the gene matches. The CDR3 extends over 14 amino acids.

At least ten counts were recorded for this clonotype. The rearrangement joins TRBV7-3 to TRBJ1-2, with 8 nucleotides matching TRBD1. After removal of 1 base from V and 8 bases from J, the junction contained 6 bases not matched to a gene. Germline V CDR1 and CDR2: SGHTA, FQGTGA. The CDR3 covers 14 residues. The CDR3 DNA sequence: TGTGCCAGCAGCTTAAAGGGGACAGGCGGAGGCTACACCTTC. Translated, it gives CASSLKGTGGGYTF. The full variable domain, its missing parts supplied by reference TRBV7-3 and TRBJ1-2, is GAGVSQTPSNKVTEKGKYVELRCDPISGHTALYWYRQSLGQGPEFLIYFQGTGAADDSGLPNDRFFAVRPEGSVSTLKIQRTERGDSAVYLCASSLKGTGGGYTFGSGTRLTVV.

This clonotype was counted between two and nine times. The chain carries TRBV7-6 and TRBJ2-7; D uncertain. The ends were cut back, 0 bases at V and 1 base at J, with 10 bases in the middle. Per the germline V gene, CDR1 is SGHVS and CDR2 is FNYEAQ. The CDR3 runs 15 residues. The DNA for the CDR3 is TGTGCCAGCAGCTTAGCCCAAACTCGATCCTACGAGCAGTACTTC. As protein: CASSLAQTRSYEQYF.

The V and J genes are TRBV25-1 and TRBJ2-7; no reliable D call. Germline CDR1 MGHDK, CDR2 SYGVNS. The CDR3 consists of 14 residues. Trimming pared 1 base from V and 1 base from J, leaving 8 bases between. The CDR3 is CASSEWKGSYEQYF. CDR3 coding DNA: TGTGCCAGCAGTGAATGGAAAGGGTCCTACGAGCAGTACTTC.

V gene TRBV2 combines with J gene TRBJ2-7, with 9 bases matching TRBD2. Germline loops: CDR1 SNHLY, CDR2 FYNNEI. The trim removed 4 bases at V and 1 base at J, leaving 5 bases unmatched. CDR3 length equals 15 residues. The DNA of the CDR3 is TGTGCCAGCAGTGCCAAGCGGGAGGATTCCTACGAGCAGTACTTC. Amino acid sequence: CASSAKREDSYEQYF.

This clonotype occurred many times. The chain combines TRBV29-1 with TRBJ1-1, with D perhaps TRBD1 (6 bases). The CDR3 is made up of 12 amino acids. Germline assignment: CDR1 SQVTM and CDR2 ANQGSEA. CDR3 coding DNA: TGCAGTCGACTAGGGGGGGCCACTGAAGCTTTCTTT. Protein sequence: CSRLGGATEAFF. Drawing the rest from reference TRBV29-1 and TRBJ1-1, the complete variable domain is SAVISQKPSRDICQRGTSLTIQCQVDSQVTMMFWYRQQPGQSLTLIATANQGSEATYESGFVIDKFPISRPNLTFSTLTVSNMSPEDSSIYLCSRLGGATEAFFGQGTRLTVV.

This clonotype was seen only a few times. The V call is TRBV5-5, the J call TRBJ1-2, with 8 bases matching TRBD1. The germline V gene encodes CDR1 SGHKS and CDR2 YYEKEE (reference sequence). The CDR3 length is 15 residues. V was clipped by 0 bases and J by 6 bases; unmatched bases: 7. The CDR3 sequence is CASSLDWTGSNGYTF. CDR3 bases: TGTGCCAGCAGCTTGGATTGGACAGGGTCGAATGGCTACACCTTC. Combining the CDR3 with reference TRBV5-5 and TRBJ1-2 gives the whole variable domain DAGVTQSPTHLIKTRGQQVTLRCSPISGHKSVSWYQQVLGQGPQFIFQYYEKEERGRGNFPDRFSARQFPNYSSELNVNALLLGDSALYLCASSLDWTGSNGYTFGSGTRLTVV.